What follows describes a single TCR beta chain. Its antigen is unidentified. This record comes from a study of cytomegalovirus exposure and HLA in healthy donors. Overall study context: It was reported in a later analysis that the 120 or so validation repertoires used the same platform as the roughly 700 first-cohort repertoires.

Study results and limitations: Among TCR beta chains, those listed as cytomegalovirus-associated numbered over 150. Both high specificity and high sensitivity reportedly marked the classifier's diagnosis of cytomegalovirus status.

This table comes from immunoSEQ multiplex PCR, and its TCRdb copy is limited to in-frame clones, with some not included. The repertoire includes 150,000 to 200,000 clones, about 79% of them detected once, and about an eighth sits in the top ten. Separation from the roughly 670-subject first cohort characterized the roughly 120-subject validation cohort, to which the donors belonged. With 6 bases clipped from V and 4 bases from J, the junction kept 12 bases outside the gene matches. The germline V gene encodes CDR1 MNHEY and CDR2 SVGAGI. This CDR3 spans 15 amino acids. This TCR was sampled from a woman aged 30 to 39 in good health and CMV-seropositive. The gene calls are TRBV6-5 and TRBJ2-7; 7 nucleotides match TRBD2. The sample taken for sequencing was PBMCs. CDR3 protein: CASSSTSAGIYEQYF. CDR3 sequence (DNA): TGTGCCAGCAGCTCTACCTCAGCGGGGATTTACGAGCAGTACTTC.